The 5 T cell receptor beta chains in this list originate from one sample, sequenced in a study of OX40 agonist ivuxolimab in advanced cancers. TCRdb's table, derived via immunoSEQ multiplex PCR, lists solely in-frame clones and lacks some. The sample yields 25,000 to 30,000 clones, roughly four fifths seen once. This material consisted of CD4+ or CD8+ T cells sorted from blood, taken in a trial of the OX40 agonist ivuxolimab. These TCRs come from an adult with an advanced solid tumor such as melanoma, head and neck, liver or kidney cancer.

This clone was seen ten or more times. This chain links TRBV9 with TRBJ2-1; tentatively, D is TRBD2 (6 bases). CDR1 is SGDLS, CDR2 YYNGEE, per germline. The CDR3 loop spans 15 amino acids. V lost 5 bases and J lost 5, with 17 bases in between. CDR3 sequence reads: CASSTGSTADNEQFF. In DNA, the CDR3 is TGTGCCAGCAGTACCGGGAGCACTGCTGACAATGAGCAGTTCTTC.

The gene calls are TRBV7-9 and TRBJ2-5; D not certain. The CDR3 contains 14 residues. V was trimmed by 5 bases and J by 5 bases, leaving 15 bases between them. Germline V gene data show CDR1 as SEHNR and CDR2 as FQNEAQ (reference sequence). CDR3 DNA sequence: TGTGCCAGCAGCCTCTCCCTAGGGTACGAGACCCAGTACTTC. Its translation is CASSLSLGYETQYF.

Note on this clone: One junction end disagrees with the germline gene, perhaps due to a read error. The rearrangement uses TRBV5-1 and TRBJ2-5; D gene unclear. Germline CDR1 SGHRS, CDR2 YFSETQ. The CDR3 extends over 12 amino acids. The CDR3 DNA sequence: TGCGCCAGCAGATTGGACGAGGAGACCCAGTACTTC. Protein: CASRLDEETQYF.

V and J are TRBV9 and TRBJ2-3; a weak D match, TRBD1 (5 bases). The V and J ends lost 4 bases and 6 bases respectively, with 18 bases between them. Germline values: CDR1 SGDLS, CDR2 YYNGEE. This CDR3 spans 15 amino acids. DNA of the CDR3: TGTGCCAGCAGCAGCTCAAGGGGCCCTGCGGATACGCAGTATTTT. Its protein product is CASSSSRGPADTQYF.

This clone showed up just a few times. CDR3 sequence reads: CASRTEDSNQPQHF. The CDR3 DNA is TGTGCCAGTAGGACAGAAGATAGCAATCAGCCCCAGCATTTT. This chain joins TRBV19 and TRBJ1-5; D is perhaps TRBD1 (5 bases). V lost 6 bases and J 0 bases, leaving 9 bases between the germline ends. CDR3 length: 14 residues. Looked up from germline, CDR1 is LNHDA and CDR2 is SQIVND (reference sequence).